This T cell receptor beta chain came from a study of blood T cell repertoires in COVID-19. Germline assignment: CDR1 LNHDA and CDR2 SQIVND (reference sequence). V lost 3 bases, J lost 2 bases, and 8 bases lay in between. The CDR3 length is 13 residues. Profiled with immunoSEQ multiplex PCR; TCRdb holds only in-frame clones, not every one. The table includes 300,000 to 350,000 clones, around 86% detected once. The J gene is TRBJ2-7, the V gene TRBV19; D possibly corresponds to TRBD2 (6 bases). Sequenced sample: peripheral blood. The source of this sequence is a woman aged 50 to 60 with COVID-19, enrolled during active disease. In DNA, the CDR3 is TGTGCCAGTAGTATCGCGGGACCCTACGAGCAGTACTTC. This gives the protein CASSIAGPYEQYF.